This record concerns one TCR beta chain sequence. Its antigen is unknown. Produced via immunoSEQ multiplex PCR; TCRdb's table is partial and in-frame only. The repertoire consists of about 8,400 clones, with over 70% occurring once and the leading ten covering more than 10%. Losses at the gene ends were 4 bases for V and 11 bases for J; bases not matched to a gene: 2. Germline lookup yields CDR1 MNHNY and CDR2 SVGAGI (reference sequence). This CDR3 has 11 residues. This sample is drawn from a study of tumor-infiltrating lymphocytes in localized non-small cell lung cancer. The wider study: From each patient, both tumor and uninvolved lung, non-adjacent to tumor, were sampled. Study results and caveats: IM1 and IM2 tumors showed no difference in T-cell fraction. TCR sequencing covered a subset of patients with enough tissue. Each assay used a separate piece of the same tissue.

The V call is TRBV6-6, the J call TRBJ1-1, with 9 nucleotides matching TRBD1. The sample was uninvolved lung tissue not adjacent to the tumor. The sequence was obtained from a human donor with non-small cell lung cancer. The CDR3 DNA reads as TGTGCCAGCAGTTTCGGACAGGGGGCTTTCTTT. It specifies CASSFGQGAFF.